A selection of T cell receptor beta chains follows, all from one sample in a study of CD8 T cells in ankylosing spondylitis. TCRdb re-analysed the 5' RACE reads in MiXCR, keeping a single row per CDR3 protein. The table lists 300,000 to 400,000 distinct CDR3 sequences, 20% of them singletons. The sequenced sample was blood, either unsorted or a sorted T cell fraction (not recorded which). Receptors originate from a male donor with ankylosing spondylitis or in good health (not recorded which). Both conserved end residues are part of each CDR3. D genes are given only for firm matches. Expanded clones get a size class; other rows say once, few or many, or leave the size out.

length | size | J | V | D | CDR3 | DNA
15 | - | TRBJ2-7 | TRBV4-1 | TRBD2 | CASSQVTGGLDEQYF | TGCGCCAGCAGCCAAGTGACGGGGGGGCTCGACGAGCAGTACTTC
14 | - | TRBJ2-7 | TRBV4-1 | - | CASSQVTRGDEQYF | TGCGCCAGCAGCCAAGTAACGCGGGGTGACGAGCAGTACTTC
13 | - | TRBJ1-2 | TRBV29-1 | - | CSVGRLGLYGYTF | TGCAGCGTTGGGAGGTTGGGACTATATGGCTACACCTTC
15 | - | TRBJ2-1 | TRBV7-7 | - | CASSPSISDNNEQFF | TGTGCCAGCAGCCCCTCCATCTCCGACAACAATGAGCAGTTCTTC
18 | - | TRBJ2-1 | TRBV5-1 | TRBD1 | CASSKRPGTGGSYNEQFF | TGCGCCAGCAGCAAAAGACCCGGGACAGGGGGCTCCTACAATGAGCAGTTCTTC
18 | - | TRBJ2-3 | TRBV28 | TRBD2 | CASSEGLAGTFSTDTQYF | TGTGCCAGCAGCGAGGGACTAGCGGGGACCTTTAGCACAGATACGCAGTATTTT
15 | - | TRBJ1-2 | TRBV6-5 | TRBD1 | CASSYATGGSGGYTF | TGTGCCAGCAGTTACGCGACAGGGGGTTCGGGTGGCTACACCTTC
13 | few | TRBJ2-2 | TRBV29-1 | - | CSVLDSNTGELFF | TGCAGCGTTCTTGATTCGAACACCGGGGAGCTGTTTTTT
15 | - | TRBJ2-3 | TRBV12-3/TRBV12-4 | TRBD2 | CASSLGGGNTDTQYF | TGTGCCAGCAGTTTAGGCGGGGGGAACACAGATACGCAGTATTTT
13 | - | TRBJ2-5 | TRBV7-9 | - | CASRLREQETQYF | TGTGCCAGCAGACTTCGCGAACAAGAGACCCAGTACTTC
14 | few | TRBJ2-7 | TRBV7-9 | - | CASSSRDLPHEQYF | TGTGCCAGCAGTTCACGGGACCTACCCCACGAGCAGTACTTC
14 | - | TRBJ1-5 | TRBV4-1 | - | CASSQDRTSQPQHF | TGCGCCAGCAGCCAAGATAGGACCAGTCAGCCCCAGCATTTT
16 | few | TRBJ2-7 | TRBV7-8 | TRBD1 | CASSLEVGQGAYEQYF | TGTGCCAGCAGCTTAGAGGTGGGGCAGGGGGCTTACGAGCAGTACTTC
17 | few | TRBJ2-4 | TRBV10-3 | TRBD2 | CAISVLAGGQAGNIQYF | TGTGCCATCAGTGTTCTAGCGGGGGGTCAGGCGGGGAACATTCAGTACTTC
14 | once | TRBJ2-1 | TRBV19 | - | CASSIMGQYNEQFF | TGTGCCAGTAGTATAATGGGGCAGTACAATGAGCAGTTCTTC
15 | - | TRBJ2-1 | TRBV27 | - | CASSLSWGPYNEQFF | TGTGCCAGCAGTCTCAGCTGGGGGCCTTACAATGAGCAGTTCTTC
15 | few | TRBJ2-5 | TRBV3-1 | TRBD1 | CASSQVQGAFETQYF | TGTGCCAGCAGCCAAGTACAGGGGGCGTTTGAGACCCAGTACTTC
16 | few | TRBJ2-1 | TRBV4-1 | TRBD2 | CASSQEGLAGFNEQFF | TGCGCCAGCAGCCAAGAAGGGCTAGCGGGGTTCAATGAGCAGTTCTTC
15 | few | TRBJ2-7 | TRBV5-1 | TRBD2 | CASSPTSGGSYEQYF | TGCGCCAGCAGCCCCACTAGCGGGGGGTCCTACGAGCAGTACTTC
15 | - | TRBJ2-4 | TRBV15 | - | CATSREGGLENIQYF | TGTGCCACCAGCAGAGAGGGGGGGCTGGAGAACATTCAGTACTTC
14 | few | TRBJ2-1 | TRBV29-1 | - | CSVPDRWANNEQFF | TGCAGCGTTCCCGATAGGTGGGCGAACAATGAGCAGTTCTTC
13 | few | TRBJ1-2 | TRBV7-9 | - | CASSATENYGYTF | TGTGCCAGCAGTGCTACAGAGAACTATGGCTACACCTTC
13 | many | TRBJ2-5 | TRBV29-1 | - | CSVEVPGQETQYF | TGCAGCGTTGAAGTTCCCGGACAAGAGACCCAGTACTTC
16 | few | TRBJ2-1 | TRBV11-2 | TRBD1 | CASRNRGQGAFNEQFF | TGTGCCAGCAGAAATAGAGGACAGGGGGCGTTCAATGAGCAGTTCTTC
14 | many | TRBJ2-1 | TRBV12-3/TRBV12-4 | TRBD2 | CASSPGLVWYEQFF | TGTGCCAGCAGTCCCGGACTAGTCTGGTATGAGCAGTTCTTC
15 | few | TRBJ2-5 | TRBV7-9 | - | CASSSPDSLQETQYF | TGTGCCAGCAGCTCGCCCGACAGCCTCCAAGAGACCCAGTACTTC
12 | many | TRBJ2-7 | TRBV20-1 | - | CSAWGPNPEQYF | TGCAGTGCCTGGGGACCGAACCCAGAGCAGTACTTC
14 | many | TRBJ2-7 | TRBV12-3/TRBV12-4 | - | CASSLAGYSYEQYF | TGTGCCAGCAGTTTGGCGGGATACAGCTACGAGCAGTACTTC
12 | - | TRBJ2-7 | TRBV12-3/TRBV12-4 | - | CASSYGQSEQYF | TGTGCCAGCAGCTACGGACAAAGCGAGCAGTACTTC
15 | - | TRBJ2-2 | TRBV6-7 | TRBD1 | CASSYRGLGTGELFF | TGTGCCAGCAGTTACAGGGGGCTCGGCACCGGGGAGCTGTTTTTT
15 | - | TRBJ1-4 | TRBV4-1 | - | CASSPTSSTNEKLFF | TGCGCCAGCAGCCCTACCAGCTCAACTAATGAAAAACTGTTTTTT
12 | few | TRBJ2-7 | TRBV29-1 | - | CSVEDSVGEQYF | TGCAGCGTTGAAGATAGTGTGGGGGAGCAGTACTTC
16 | - | TRBJ2-3 | TRBV20-1 | TRBD2 | CSARGLAGGPTDTQYF | TGCAGTGCTAGAGGACTAGCGGGGGGGCCCACAGATACGCAGTATTTT
16 | - | TRBJ2-5 | TRBV7-9 | TRBD2 | CASSPETAGDQETQYF | TGTGCCAGCAGCCCTGAAACAGCGGGGGACCAAGAGACCCAGTACTTC
14 | few | TRBJ2-1 | TRBV11-2 | - | CASSLDVTHNEQFF | TGTGCCAGCAGCTTAGACGTCACACACAATGAGCAGTTCTTC
14 | - | TRBJ2-7 | TRBV9 | - | CASSVDGQMNEQYF | TGTGCCAGCAGCGTAGATGGACAGATGAACGAGCAGTACTTC
15 | few | TRBJ2-3 | TRBV13 | - | CASSLMKGIADTQYF | TGTGCCAGCAGCTTAATGAAGGGTATTGCAGATACGCAGTATTTT
16 | few | TRBJ2-7 | TRBV5-1 | TRBD1 | CASSPQGDPRIVEQYF | TGCGCCAGCAGCCCTCAGGGGGATCCCAGGATAGTGGAGCAGTACTTC
17 | - | TRBJ2-7 | TRBV7-9 | - | CASSPPAQGSYLGEQYF | TGTGCCAGCAGCCCGCCCGCGCAGGGCAGTTATTTGGGCGAGCAGTACTTC
14 | - | TRBJ1-1 | TRBV10-3 | - | CAISEARLNTEAFF | TGTGCCATCAGTGAAGCCAGGTTGAACACTGAAGCTTTCTTT
16 | - | TRBJ2-1 | TRBV12-3/TRBV12-4 | TRBD2 | CASSLVPGLAYNERFF | TGTGCCAGCAGTTTAGTTCCGGGACTAGCCTACAATGAGCGGTTCTTC
13 | - | TRBJ1-4 | TRBV28 | - | CASSSRGNEKLFF | TGTGCCAGCAGTTCCCGCGGTAATGAAAAACTGTTTTTT
15 | few | TRBJ2-1 | TRBV7-2 | TRBD2 | CASSLSGRGGNEQFF | TGTGCCAGCAGCTTAAGTGGGCGGGGGGGTAATGAGCAGTTCTTC
14 | once | TRBJ2-5 | TRBV20-1 | - | CSASTLADQETQYF | TGCAGTGCTAGTACCCTAGCTGATCAAGAGACCCAGTACTTC
12 | few | TRBJ2-2 | TRBV6-5 | - | CASSWETGELFF | TGTGCCAGCAGCTGGGAAACCGGGGAGCTGTTTTTT
15 | few | TRBJ2-1 | TRBV27 | TRBD1 | CASSLGTGDFGEQFF | TGTGCCAGCAGTTTGGGGACAGGGGATTTCGGTGAGCAGTTCTTC
20 | - | TRBJ2-1 | TRBV11-1 | TRBD2 | CASSFGTGTSGGSPYNEQFF | TGTGCCAGCAGCTTTGGGACCGGGACTAGCGGGGGGTCCCCCTACAATGAGCAGTTCTTC
14 | - | TRBJ2-7 | TRBV20-1 | - | CSAAWAGSSYEQYF | TGCAGTGCTGCCTGGGCGGGGAGCTCCTACGAGCAGTACTTC
14 | few | TRBJ2-1 | TRBV5-5 | - | CASSLVQGGNEQFF | TGTGCCAGCAGCTTGGTACAGGGGGGGAATGAGCAGTTCTTC
11 | - | TRBJ1-6 | TRBV28 | - | CASSGNSPLHF | TGTGCCAGCAGTGGAAATTCACCCCTCCACTTT
14 | - | TRBJ2-2 | TRBV2 | - | CASKKGSVTGELFF | TGTGCCAGCAAGAAGGGTTCGGTCACCGGGGAGCTGTTTTTT
12 | - | TRBJ2-2 | TRBV4-2 | - | CASSQGLGELFF | TGTGCCAGCAGCCAGGGGCTAGGGGAGCTGTTTTTT
15 | - | TRBJ2-7 | TRBV7-7 | - | CASSLRPGPSYEQYF | TGTGCTAGCAGCTTAAGGCCAGGGCCATCCTACGAGCAGTACTTC
12 | - | TRBJ2-7 | TRBV9 | - | CASSGRFSEQYF | TGTGCCAGCAGCGGCCGGTTTAGCGAGCAGTACTTC